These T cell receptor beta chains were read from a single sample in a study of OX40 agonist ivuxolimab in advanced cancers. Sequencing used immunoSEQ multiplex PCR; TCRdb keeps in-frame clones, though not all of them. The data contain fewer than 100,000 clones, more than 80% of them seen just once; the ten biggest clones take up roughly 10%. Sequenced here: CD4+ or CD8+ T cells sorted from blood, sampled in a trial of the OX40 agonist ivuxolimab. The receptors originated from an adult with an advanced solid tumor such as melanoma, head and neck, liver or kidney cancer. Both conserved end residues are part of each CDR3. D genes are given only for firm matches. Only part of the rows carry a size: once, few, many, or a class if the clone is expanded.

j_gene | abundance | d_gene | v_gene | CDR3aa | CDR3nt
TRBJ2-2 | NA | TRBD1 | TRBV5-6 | CASSPALGTGSGELFF | TGTGCCAGCAGCCCTGCCCTGGGGACAGGATCCGGGGAGCTGTTTTTT
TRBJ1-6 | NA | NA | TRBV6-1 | CASTLQDNSPLHF | TGTGCCAGCACGTTACAAGATAATTCACCCCTCCACTTT
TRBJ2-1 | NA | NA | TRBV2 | CASSEALNEQFF | TGTGCCAGCAGTGAAGCCTTGAATGAGCAGTTCTTC
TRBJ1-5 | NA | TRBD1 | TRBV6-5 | CASARGSNQPQHF | TGTGCCAGCGCCAGGGGGAGCAATCAGCCCCAGCATTTT
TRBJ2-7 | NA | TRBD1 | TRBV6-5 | CASSPGTGRYEQYF | TGTGCCAGCAGTCCTGGGACAGGACGCTACGAGCAGTACTTC
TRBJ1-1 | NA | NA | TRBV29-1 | CSVEGGAMNTEAFF | TGCAGCGTTGAAGGCGGAGCCATGAACACTGAAGCTTTCTTT
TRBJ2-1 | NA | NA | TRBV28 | CASSLADRQFF | TGTGCCAGCAGTTTAGCGGACAGACAGTTCTTC
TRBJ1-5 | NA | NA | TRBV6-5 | CARREDRPQHF | TGTGCCCGGAGGGAGGATCGGCCCCAGCATTTT
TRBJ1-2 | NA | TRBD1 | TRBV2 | CASRSTGGAYGYTF | TGTGCCAGCAGATCTACAGGGGGCGCCTATGGCTACACCTTC
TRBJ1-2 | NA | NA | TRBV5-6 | CASSLTDYGYTF | TGTGCCAGCAGCCTGACGGACTATGGCTACACCTTC
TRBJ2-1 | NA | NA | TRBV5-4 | CASSLPGLGMDEQFF | TGTGCCAGCAGCTTACCGGGACTTGGGATGGATGAGCAGTTCTTC
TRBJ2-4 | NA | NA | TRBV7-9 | CASSLGDIQYF | TGTGCCAGCAGCTTGGGGGACATTCAGTACTTC
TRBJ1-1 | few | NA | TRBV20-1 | CSATTHTEAFF | TGCAGTGCTACCACCCACACTGAAGCTTTCTTT
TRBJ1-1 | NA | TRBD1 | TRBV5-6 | CASSAFGTGNTEAFF | TGTGCCAGCAGCGCTTTCGGGACAGGGAACACTGAAGCTTTCTTT
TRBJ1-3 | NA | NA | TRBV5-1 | CASSGEDTIYF | TGCGCCAGCAGCGGGGAAGACACCATATATTTT
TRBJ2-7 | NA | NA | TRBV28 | CASSGPITDEQYF | TGTGCCAGCAGTGGCCCGATCACTGACGAGCAGTACTTC
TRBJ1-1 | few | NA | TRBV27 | CASSFNPGGTEAFF | TGTGCCAGCAGTTTTAACCCCGGGGGCACTGAAGCTTTCTTT
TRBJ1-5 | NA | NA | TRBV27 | CASSLGRDGNQPQHF | TGTGCCAGCAGTTTAGGGAGGGATGGCAATCAGCCCCAGCATTTT
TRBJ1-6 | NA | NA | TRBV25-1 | CASRERDRVNSPLHF | TGTGCCAGCAGGGAACGTGACAGAGTAAATTCACCCCTCCACTTT
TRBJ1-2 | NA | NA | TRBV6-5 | CASSYARTANYGYTF | TGTGCCAGCAGTTACGCCAGGACAGCTAACTATGGCTACACCTTC
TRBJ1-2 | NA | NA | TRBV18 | CASSPPRSRGISKYYGYTF | TGTGCCAGCTCACCACCTCGGAGCAGAGGGATTAGTAAGTACTATGGCTACACCTTC
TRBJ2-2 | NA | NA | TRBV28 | CASNPRDKLTGELFF | TGTGCCAGCAACCCACGGGACAAACTCACCGGGGAGCTGTTTTTT